What follows is one TCR beta chain and its context. This clonotype has just a few counts. Its antigen specificity is not known. No per-base quality is available; no much larger clone lies one base away. These data originate in a study of T-cell memory formation after mild COVID-19 (dated by TCRdb to about 2021). For the study in its entirety: TCR sequence clusters from the two donors were found to be largely donor specific. In two donors, T-cell clones that expanded and contracted after mild COVID-19 were followed by sequencing TCRalpha and TCRbeta repertoires longitudinally. The cohort was made up of two young adult volunteers, one female and one male, who were previously healthy.

Ficoll-Paque density gradient centrifugation was the method used to isolate PBMCs. Instrument on record: Illumina NovaSeq 6000. TCRalpha and TCRbeta cDNA libraries were constructed by 5'RACE with constant-segment primers, with sample barcodes and unique molecular identifiers being introduced. Trizol reagent was used to extract RNA from every sample. Libraries were amplified in two PCR steps, with a second sample barcode and Illumina TruSeq adapters added in the second step. Sequencing of libraries was performed on an Illumina NovaSeq with 2 x 150 bp paired-end reads. From the authors' description of their analysis: With migec v1.2.7, reads were demultiplexed and then collapsed into UMI-guided consensus sequences. Using mixcr v2.1.11, UMI consensuses were aligned to TRA and TRB V and J templates and then assembled into clonotypes. Expanded or contracted clonotypes were those called significant by both edgeR and NoisET, with noise models trained on biological replicates. For edgeR calls, the thresholds were a false discovery rate-adjusted p below 0.01 and a log2 fold-change of 1. As an exploratory analysis of dynamics, max-normalized trajectories of the 1000 most abundant clonotypes were examined by PCA with hierarchical clustering. Each responding clone was given a CD4 or CD8 phenotype based on the CD4+ and CD8+ repertoires, which had been sequenced separately. TCRdb reworked the public reads: Q25 trimming with fastp, MiXCR clone assembly, productive beta chains retained. Each entry is one CDR3 protein sequence, shown with its most common DNA and genes. The V and J calls and clone size are TCRdb's, not the authors'. For this sample the table gives 250,000 to 400,000 distinct CDR3 sequences, of which roughly an eighth were detected only once. Clones ranked in the top ten supply under 25% of the sample.

Points the paper makes about the study in general: The second-wave clones that peaked on day 37 were not confirmed to be SARS-CoV-2 specific. The study included only a couple of mild cases, and larger cohorts that include severe cases with pre-infection samples were judged to be necessary. Contracting CD4+ clones turned up mainly in the CM and EM memory subsets, whereas EMRA was where CD8+ clones were enriched. Some responding clones were detected in pre-infection memory, suggesting pre-existing cross-reactive memory T cells joined the SARS-CoV-2 response. From day 15 to 85, contracting clones showed balanced CD4/CD8 phenotypes, whereas a second wave of clones that expanded from day 15 to 37 leaned towards CD4+.

This TCR derives from a man aged 18 to 29 who had mild COVID-19 (a few samples of this study predate the infection). The sample titles of this study are shuffled in the database, so cell type and time point are left out; the donor was told from shared clones. Source material: PBMCs or a T cell subset sorted from them (not recorded which).

The nucleotides read TGTGCCAGCAGCCAAGATATCATACCCGGGACAGGGGACTACACCTTC. It codes for CASSQDIIPGTGDYTF. The rearranged segments are TRBV3-1 and TRBJ1-2; TRBD1 fits 10 bases in the junction. CDR1 and CDR2 are read off the germline V gene (reference sequence) as LGHDT and YNNKEL. Including the terminal cysteine and phenylalanine, the CDR3 comprises 16 residues. The kept DNA is CDR3 alone, 48 bases in frame from the first base. Trimmed from V: 0 bases; trimmed from J: 10 bases; junction bases lacking a gene match: 11. The reference TRBV3-1 and TRBJ1-2 proteins fill in what lies around the CDR3, so the full variable domain reads DTAVSQTPKYLVTQMGNDKSIKCEQNLGHDTMYWYKQDSKKFLKIMFSYNNKELIINETVPNRFSPKSPDKAHLNLHINSLELGDSAVYFCASSQDIIPGTGDYTFGSGTRLTVV.